The 11 T cell receptor beta chains in this list originate from one sample, sequenced in a study of T cells in localized non-small cell lung cancer. This table comes from immunoSEQ multiplex PCR, and its TCRdb copy is limited to in-frame clones, with some not included. Of about 4,800 clones listed, 25% to 35% are singletons. The sequenced sample was lung tumor tissue, obtained before any cancer treatment. These receptors originate from a man aged 40 to 75 with stage II lung adenocarcinoma.

This clone has a handful of counts. The gene calls are TRBV9 and TRBJ2-7, with no clear D. The length of the CDR3 is 15 residues. V was shortened by 4 bases and J by 4 bases, with 18 bases between the two germline ends. Germline-derived CDR1 and CDR2 are SGDLS and YYNGEE. CDR3 coding DNA: TGTGCCAGCAGCTTAAGGGTGAGCACCATATACGAGCAGTACTTC. This gives the protein CASSLRVSTIYEQYF. Full variable domain (rest looked up from reference TRBV9 and TRBJ2-7): DSGVTQTPKHLITATGQRVTLRCSPRSGDLSVYWYQQSLDQGLQFLIQYYNGEERAKGNILERFSAQQFPDLHSELNLSSLELGDSALYFCASSLRVSTIYEQYFGPGTRLTVT.

The chain uses TRBV29-1 and TRBJ2-1; 7 bases line up with TRBD2. Trimming took 4 bases from V and 9 from J; bases not matched to a gene: 9. Germline lookup yields CDR1 SQVTM and CDR2 ANQGSEA. The CDR3 is 13 amino acids. The CDR3 protein is CSVVKLAMAEQFF. CDR3 bases: TGCAGCGTTGTCAAACTAGCGATGGCTGAGCAGTTCTTC.

The table lists this clone with a few counts. This chain uses TRBV28 with TRBJ1-4; perhaps TRBD1 as D (6 bases). Germline values: CDR1 MDHEN, CDR2 SYDVKM. Trimming stripped 4 bases from V and 6 bases from J, with 6 bases between. This CDR3 comprises 12 residues. This chain's CDR3 is CASSWTDEKLFF. The DNA of the CDR3 is TGTGCCAGCAGTTGGACAGATGAAAAACTGTTTTTT.

This clone was picked up a small number of times. The chain has TRBV29-1 and TRBJ1-1; D might be TRBD1 (6 bases). CDR1 and CDR2 from the germline V gene are SQVTM and ANQGSEA. Trimming pared 4 bases from V and 0 bases from J, leaving 21 bases between. CDR3 length: 17 amino acids. The CDR3 sequence: CSVGGVTGTSMNTEAFF. The CDR3 DNA is TGCAGCGTTGGAGGAGTCACAGGGACGAGCATGAACACTGAAGCTTTCTTT. Full variable domain (remainder filled in from reference TRBV29-1 and TRBJ1-1): SAVISQKPSRDICQRGTSLTIQCQVDSQVTMMFWYRQQPGQSLTLIATANQGSEATYESGFVIDKFPISRPNLTFSTLTVSNMSPEDSSIYLCSVGGVTGTSMNTEAFFGQGTRLTVV.

This clone has more than one count but fewer than ten. The chain combines TRBV28 with TRBJ1-1; possibly TRBD1 for D (6 bases). Trimming cost V 5 bases and J 1 base, with 17 bases left between them. Germline V CDR1 and CDR2: MDHEN, SYDVKM. There are 16 residues in the CDR3. CDR3 sequence: CASSLTTWGANTEAFF. The DNA of the CDR3 is TGTGCCAGCAGTCTAACCACGTGGGGGGCGAACACTGAAGCTTTCTTT.

The chain has TRBV5-1 and TRBJ2-7; D is perhaps TRBD1 (5 bases). There are 15 residues in the CDR3. Germline V gives CDR1 SGHRS, CDR2 YFSETQ. With 4 bases removed from V and 7 bases from J, the gap between germline ends came to 21 bases. CDR3 region: CASSPSQVRRQEQYF. CDR3 nucleotides: TGCGCCAGCAGCCCATCACAGGTCCGGCGTCAGGAGCAGTACTTC.

V is TRBV6-8 and J is TRBJ2-7, with D hard to call. From germline, CDR1 is MNHGY and CDR2 SAAAGT. The CDR3 consists of 13 residues. V was pared by 5 bases and J by 5 bases, with 13 bases between. CDR3 sequence reads: CASSEAIWNEQYF. The CDR3 region has the DNA TGTGCCAGCAGTGAGGCGATATGGAACGAGCAGTACTTC.

This clone was seen only a few times. The chain recombines TRBV11-3 with TRBJ1-1; TRBD1 is a possible D gene (5 bases). Germline values: CDR1 SGHNT, CDR2 YENEEA. With 5 bases removed from V and 1 base from J, the gap between germline ends came to 11 bases. The CDR3 sequence is 14 residues long. CDR3 DNA: TGTGCCAGCAGCCCAGGGTCCCCGAACACTGAAGCTTTCTTT. Residues: CASSPGSPNTEAFF.

J is TRBJ1-5 and V is TRBV30; the D gene is possibly TRBD1 (6 bases). The germline CDR1 and CDR2 sequences are GTSNPN and SVGIG (reference sequence). There are 12 residues in the CDR3. V gave up 8 bases and J gave up 5 bases, with 13 bases separating them. The CDR3 DNA follows: TGTGCCAGTGCAGGGGAAGATCAGCCCCAGCATTTT. Translating it yields CASAGEDQPQHF. The full variable domain, in which reference TRBV30 and TRBJ1-5 provide the parts outside the CDR3, is SQTIHQWPATLVQPVGSPLSLECTVEGTSNPNLYWYRQAAGRGLQLLFYSVGIGQISSEVPQNLSASRPQDRQFILSSKKLLLSDSGFYLCASAGEDQPQHFGDGTRLSIL.

CDR3 residues: CASRAGVSPQHF. The CDR3 DNA follows: TGTGCCAGCAGAGCCGGGGTCTCGCCCCAGCATTTT. V gene TRBV28 combines with J gene TRBJ1-5; D uncertain. V lost 6 bases, J lost 9 bases, and 12 bases lay in between. Germline V CDR1 and CDR2: MDHEN, SYDVKM. CDR3 size: 12 residues.

CDR3 sequence reads: CASSLEVLAGHNEQFF. For the CDR3, the DNA is TGCGCCAGCAGCTTGGAAGTTTTAGCGGGCCACAATGAGCAGTTCTTC. This chain joins TRBV5-1 and TRBJ2-1, with 7 bases identical to TRBD2. Germline-derived CDR1 and CDR2 are SGHRS and YFSETQ. V dropped 0 bases and J dropped 5; count of bases not matched to a gene: 8. This CDR3 comprises 16 residues.